One T cell receptor (beta chain) is described in this entry. This sample was included in a study of tumor-infiltrating lymphocytes in primary liver carcinoma. The authors took blood RNA from unsorted whole blood and also extracted germline DNA. Chronic HBV infection was present in the patients, who were treatment-naive. The template, roughly 0.45 ug total RNA, yielded TCR beta cDNA made with a constant-region primer. The TCR beta library was amplified through three nested multiplex PCR rounds in a modified ARM-PCR procedure. The first two PCR rounds used TRBV1-TRBV30 forward primers with a C-beta reverse primer, nine to eleven cycles each. TCRdb re-derived calls from the multiplex PCR reads in MiXCR, one entry per CDR3 protein. The sample records about 330,000 distinct CDR3 sequences, about two thirds being singletons. V lost 2 bases and J 0 bases, leaving 11 bases between the germline ends. There are 16 residues in the CDR3. Germline V gives CDR1 MDHEN, CDR2 SYDVKM.

Sequencing used peripheral blood. This receptor was obtained from a man aged 40-49 years with primary liver carcinoma and hepatitis B virus infection. The rearrangement uses TRBV28 and TRBJ2-4; D perhaps matches TRBD1 (6 bases). The CDR3 loop is CASSLDTGLAKNIQYF. The CDR3 DNA reads as TGTGCCAGCAGTTTAGACACAGGGCTAGCCAAAAACATTCAGTACTTC.